The TCR beta chain under discussion was sequenced for a study of T cells after yellow fever vaccination. Study findings and constraints: Few clonotypes appeared in both CD4 and CD8 compartments.

A universal primer site and UMIs were added as TCR cDNA was made by 5'RACE template switching. TCRdb ran MiXCR on the 5' RACE reads and lists one entry per CDR3 protein. In the table there are 100,000 to 150,000 distinct CDR3 sequences, over 12% of which are singletons. With regard to this clonotype: The antigen is unknown.

The source material was CD8+ T cells sorted from PBMCs, sampled 5 days after the yellow fever booster vaccination. This sequence originates from a man aged 18 to 35 who received the YFV17D yellow fever vaccine.

DNA of the CDR3: TGTGCCAGCAGCCAGAACAGGGCCGGGGAGCTGTTTTTT. Translating gives CASSQNRAGELFF. The chain joins TRBV7-6 to TRBJ2-2, with a weak D call TRBD1 (6 bases). This CDR3 has 13 amino acids. The germline V gene has CDR1 SGHVS and CDR2 FNYEAQ. V lost 5 bases, J lost 6 bases, and 10 bases lay in between.